This TCR beta chain originates from a study of blood T cell repertoires in COVID-19. Study background: The samples span acute and convalescent COVID-19 from the United States, Italy and Spain.

Germline values: CDR1 LGHDT, CDR2 YNNKEL (reference sequence). The CDR3 sequence is 17 residues long. The V end was cut by 0 bases, the J end by 2 bases, with 14 bases between. As handled by the study authors: Amplification of reference gene primers was used by the study to estimate nucleated cell counts. Profiled with immunoSEQ multiplex PCR; TCRdb holds only in-frame clones, not every one. That table supplies the V and J calls and clone size; D and trimming were determined from the DNA. The sample lists hundreds of thousands of clones, 70% to 90% seen once, with 12% in the top ten. This receptor was identified in an older woman with acute or convalescent COVID-19. The chain employs TRBV3-1 (or the pseudogene TRBV3-2) and TRBJ1-5; D is uncertain. The specimen sequenced was peripheral blood. CDR3 nucleotides: TGTGCCAGCAGCCAAGATGTCGGGAGGGTCGGCAATCAGCCCCAGCATTTT. This gives the protein CASSQDVGRVGNQPQHF.